These T cell receptor beta chains were read from a single sample in a study of PD-1 blockade in mismatch repair-deficient tumors. Measured with immunoSEQ multiplex PCR; TCRdb has only the in-frame clones, and not every one. The sample has about 38,000 clones; 70% to 80% are singletons. The source material was peripheral blood, sampled 4 weeks after starting pembrolizumab. Receptor source: an adult with mismatch repair-deficient cancer. Each CDR3 is given with its conserved first and last residue. The D gene is left open where the match is weak. The listing skips clone size in some rows; elsewhere it reads once, few, many or a size class.

V: TRBV6-1; size: once; D: TRBD1; J: TRBJ2-7; CDR3: CASMNDRGLYEQYF; DNA: TGTGCCAGCATGAACGACAGGGGACTCTACGAGCAGTACTTC
V: TRBV4-2; size: NA; D: NA; J: TRBJ2-7; CDR3: CASSQDQTGEGWQYF; DNA: TGTGCCAGCAGCCAAGACCAGACAGGGGAGGGGTGGCAGTACTTC
V: TRBV6-6; size: NA; D: TRBD2; J: TRBJ2-4; CDR3: CASSYGGRAAKNIQYF; DNA: TGTGCCAGCAGTTACGGCGGGAGGGCTGCCAAAAACATTCAGTACTTC
V: TRBV19; size: NA; D: NA; J: TRBJ2-2; CDR3: CASSMPPYLISDGELFF; DNA: TGTGCCAGTAGTATGCCCCCCTACCTGATCTCGGACGGGGAGCTGTTTTTT
V: TRBV18; size: NA; D: TRBD1; J: TRBJ1-4; CDR3: CASSPPGGANEKLFF; DNA: TGTGCCAGCTCACCCCCAGGGGGTGCTAATGAAAAACTGTTTTTT
V: TRBV5-1; size: NA; D: NA; J: TRBJ1-2; CDR3: CASSLKQADLRYGYTF; DNA: TGCGCCAGCAGCTTGAAACAGGCGGACCTCCGATATGGCTACACCTTC
V: TRBV14; size: NA; D: NA; J: TRBJ2-1; CDR3: CASSRTSYNEQFF; DNA: TGTGCCAGCAGCCGCACCAGCTACAATGAGCAGTTCTTC
V: TRBV6-6; size: NA; D: TRBD2; J: TRBJ2-1; CDR3: CASSFRTRVWNEQFF; DNA: TGTGCCAGCAGTTTCCGGACTAGGGTCTGGAATGAGCAGTTCTTC
V: TRBV5-4; size: NA; D: NA; J: TRBJ2-5; CDR3: CASSFLAGQETQYF; DNA: TGTGCCAGCAGCTTTTTGGCGGGCCAAGAGACCCAGTACTTC
V: TRBV29-1; size: NA; D: NA; J: TRBJ2-2; CDR3: CSVLSAGARELFF; DNA: TGCAGCGTTCTATCCGCAGGGGCCAGGGAGCTGTTTTTT
V: TRBV10-3; size: NA; D: NA; J: TRBJ2-7; CDR3: CAISGATRRVPSYEQYF; DNA: TGTGCCATCTCGGGGGCTACGCGCCGGGTGCCCTCCTACGAGCAGTACTTC
V: TRBV6-6; size: NA; D: NA; J: TRBJ2-3; CDR3: CASSLQGNWDTQYF; DNA: TGTGCCAGCAGTCTCCAGGGTAATTGGGATACGCAGTATTTT
V: TRBV2; size: NA; D: NA; J: TRBJ2-6; CDR3: CASSLQGEGANVLTF; DNA: TGTGCCAGCAGTCTGCAAGGGGAAGGGGCCAACGTCCTGACTTTC
V: TRBV28; size: NA; D: NA; J: TRBJ2-7; CDR3: CASSSPGPEGNEQYF; DNA: TGTGCCAGCAGTTCACCGGGACCCGAGGGAAACGAGCAGTACTTC
V: TRBV4-1; size: NA; D: NA; J: TRBJ2-7; CDR3: CASSQVAGDYEQYF; DNA: TGCGCCAGCAGCCAAGTGGCAGGTGATTACGAGCAGTACTTC
V: TRBV19; size: NA; D: NA; J: TRBJ2-3; CDR3: CASSPWSGRDTQYF; DNA: TGTGCCAGTAGTCCATGGAGCGGACGGGATACGCAGTATTTT
V: TRBV4-1; size: NA; D: NA; J: TRBJ2-7; CDR3: CASSQGSGVSYEQYF; DNA: TGCGCCAGCAGCCAAGGATCGGGAGTCTCCTACGAGCAGTACTTC
V: TRBV25-1; size: few; D: NA; J: TRBJ1-1; CDR3: CASSDEYRPSTEAFF; DNA: TGTGCCAGCAGTGATGAGTACAGGCCTAGCACTGAAGCTTTCTTT
V: TRBV9; size: few; D: TRBD1; J: TRBJ1-2; CDR3: CASSTRTGLIYGYTF; DNA: TGTGCCAGCAGCACGCGGACAGGTTTGATCTATGGCTACACCTTC
V: TRBV5-1; size: NA; D: TRBD2; J: TRBJ2-1; CDR3: CASSPEAGGTLEQFF; DNA: TGCGCCAGCAGCCCGGAAGCGGGAGGAACTCTTGAGCAGTTCTTC
V: TRBV27; size: NA; D: NA; J: TRBJ1-1; CDR3: CASSPRVSRLATEAFF; DNA: TGTGCCAGCAGTCCGCGGGTTAGCAGGCTTGCCACTGAAGCTTTCTTT
V: TRBV7-8; size: once; D: TRBD1; J: TRBJ1-1; CDR3: CASSSDRDGVWNTEAFF; DNA: TGTGCCAGCAGCTCAGACAGGGACGGTGTGTGGAACACTGAAGCTTTCTTT
V: TRBV7-2; size: NA; D: TRBD1; J: TRBJ2-5; CDR3: CASSADRGRETQYF; DNA: TGTGCCAGCAGCGCGGACAGGGGGCGAGAGACCCAGTACTTC
V: TRBV5-5; size: NA; D: NA; J: TRBJ2-7; CDR3: CASSPSGEEQYF; DNA: TGTGCCAGCAGCCCCTCAGGCGAGGAGCAGTACTTC
V: TRBV14; size: NA; D: TRBD2; J: TRBJ2-3; CDR3: CASSQGGGRSLDTQYF; DNA: TGTGCCAGCAGCCAAGGTGGCGGGAGGAGTTTAGATACGCAGTATTTT
V: TRBV4-3; size: NA; D: NA; J: TRBJ2-3; CDR3: CASSQERGDTQYF; DNA: TGCGCCAGCAGCCAAGAAAGGGGAGATACGCAGTATTTT
V: TRBV18; size: NA; D: NA; J: TRBJ1-1; CDR3: CASSPRSGGNTEAFF; DNA: TGTGCCAGCTCACCACGTTCGGGGGGGAACACTGAAGCTTTCTTT
V: TRBV7-9; size: NA; D: NA; J: TRBJ2-3; CDR3: CASSFFRWTSTDTQYF; DNA: TGTGCCAGCAGCTTCTTTAGGTGGACTAGCACAGATACGCAGTATTTT
V: TRBV4-1; size: NA; D: TRBD2; J: TRBJ2-2; CDR3: CASSQEGGGETGELFF; DNA: TGCGCCAGCAGCCAAGAGGGGGGAGGGGAGACCGGGGAGCTGTTTTTT
V: TRBV6-5; size: NA; D: TRBD1; J: TRBJ2-7; CDR3: CASRVRGSYEQYF; DNA: TGTGCCAGCAGAGTCAGGGGGTCCTACGAGCAGTACTTC
V: TRBV25-1; size: NA; D: NA; J: TRBJ2-5; CDR3: CASKRDRGTQYF; DNA: TGTGCCAGCAAACGGGACCGGGGGACCCAGTACTTC
V: TRBV11-2; size: NA; D: TRBD1; J: TRBJ1-1; CDR3: CASSRTAGQGGSAEAFF; DNA: TGTGCCAGCAGCCGAACCGCCGGACAGGGAGGATCCGCTGAAGCTTTCTTT
V: TRBV11-3; size: once; D: NA; J: TRBJ2-1; CDR3: CASSLDELGNEQFF; DNA: TGTGCCAGCAGCTTAGACGAGCTAGGCAATGAGCAGTTCTTC
V: TRBV25-1; size: few; D: NA; J: TRBJ2-7; CDR3: CASSDSGRSGRSYEQYF; DNA: TGTGCCAGCAGTGATTCGGGGCGTAGTGGGAGGAGCTACGAGCAGTACTTC
V: TRBV6-5; size: NA; D: NA; J: TRBJ1-2; CDR3: CASSKDSPSYGYTF; DNA: TGTGCCAGCAGTAAAGACAGTCCCTCCTATGGCTACACCTTC
V: TRBV19; size: NA; D: NA; J: TRBJ2-1; CDR3: CASRGSSYNEQFF; DNA: TGTGCCAGTAGGGGGAGTTCCTACAATGAGCAGTTCTTC
V: TRBV5-1; size: NA; D: NA; J: TRBJ2-7; CDR3: CASSSQGNEQYF; DNA: TGCGCCAGCAGCTCCCAGGGTAACGAGCAGTACTTC
V: TRBV30; size: many; D: NA; J: TRBJ2-2; CDR3: CAWRFTMNTGELFF; DNA: TGTGCCTGGAGGTTCACTATGAACACCGGGGAGCTGTTTTTT
V: TRBV20-1; size: NA; D: NA; J: TRBJ1-3; CDR3: CSASAGDTIYF; DNA: TGCAGTGCTAGCGCTGGAGACACCATATATTTT
V: TRBV29-1; size: NA; D: TRBD2; J: TRBJ2-1; CDR3: CSVEGLAGATNEQFF; DNA: TGCAGCGTTGAAGGACTAGCGGGAGCAACCAATGAGCAGTTCTTC
V: TRBV21-1; size: NA; D: NA; J: TRBJ2-3; CDR3: CASSTYGPYTDTQYF; DNA: TGTGCCAGCAGCACCTATGGGCCTTACACAGATACGCAGTATTTT
V: TRBV27; size: NA; D: TRBD1; J: TRBJ1-4; CDR3: CASRAQGASEKLFF; DNA: TGTGCCAGCAGGGCACAGGGGGCCAGTGAAAAACTGTTTTTT
V: TRBV7-8; size: NA; D: NA; J: TRBJ2-7; CDR3: CASSTGTISDYDHYEQYF; DNA: TGTGCCAGCAGTACCGGGACGATAAGCGACTACGACCACTACGAGCAGTACTTC
V: TRBV30; size: NA; D: NA; J: TRBJ2-1; CDR3: CAWEASSFKNEQFF; DNA: TGTGCCTGGGAGGCGTCTAGCTTCAAGAATGAGCAGTTCTTC
V: TRBV11-2; size: NA; D: NA; J: TRBJ2-5; CDR3: CASSLDRETQYF; DNA: TGTGCCAGCAGCTTAGATAGGGAGACCCAGTACTTC
V: TRBV18; size: NA; D: TRBD2; J: TRBJ2-1; CDR3: CASSPPMSGSGYNEQFF; DNA: TGTGCCAGCTCACCACCGATGAGCGGGAGTGGTTACAATGAGCAGTTCTTC
V: TRBV6-5; size: NA; D: TRBD2; J: TRBJ2-3; CDR3: CASSYFGTSRDTQYF; DNA: TGTGCCAGCAGTTACTTCGGGACTAGTCGAGATACGCAGTATTTT
V: TRBV18; size: NA; D: NA; J: TRBJ2-7; CDR3: CASRGNYEQYF; DNA: TGTGCCAGCCGTGGGAATTACGAGCAGTACTTC
V: TRBV5-6; size: NA; D: TRBD2; J: TRBJ2-5; CDR3: CASSLALAGYQETQYF; DNA: TGTGCCAGCAGCTTGGCGCTAGCGGGATACCAAGAGACCCAGTACTTC
V: TRBV7-9; size: NA; D: NA; J: TRBJ2-5; CDR3: CASSSKDLPEQETQYF; DNA: TGTGCCAGCAGCTCGAAAGATCTCCCCGAACAAGAGACCCAGTACTTC
V: TRBV7-8; size: NA; D: NA; J: TRBJ1-1; CDR3: CASSLGLDTEAFF; DNA: TGTGCCAGCAGCCTAGGGTTGGACACTGAAGCTTTCTTT
V: TRBV6-5; size: few; D: TRBD2; J: TRBJ2-7; CDR3: CASSLLAASSYEQYF; DNA: TGTGCCAGCAGTTTGCTAGCGGCAAGCTCCTACGAGCAGTACTTC
V: TRBV7-8; size: NA; D: NA; J: TRBJ2-7; CDR3: CASSLSFDSSGEQYF; DNA: TGTGCCAGCAGCTTATCCTTCGACAGTTCGGGGGAGCAGTACTTC
V: TRBV5-6; size: NA; D: NA; J: TRBJ2-6; CDR3: CASSLERGSGANVLTF; DNA: TGTGCCAGCAGCTTGGAAAGGGGGTCTGGGGCCAACGTCCTGACTTTC
V: TRBV12-1; size: NA; D: NA; J: TRBJ1-1; CDR3: CASSFCRRQGGTEAFF; DNA: TGTGCCAGCAGCTTCTGTCGTCGACAGGGAGGCACTGAAGCTTTCTTT
V: TRBV7-9; size: few; D: NA; J: TRBJ1-2; CDR3: CASSWDNYGYTF; DNA: TGTGCCAGCAGCTGGGACAACTATGGCTACACCTTC
V: TRBV9; size: NA; D: TRBD2; J: TRBJ2-5; CDR3: CASSDSPREGLEETQYF; DNA: TGTGCCAGCAGCGACAGTCCGCGGGAGGGCCTGGAGGAGACCCAGTACTTC